A single sample is the source of the 9 T cell receptor beta chains below, sequenced in a study of cytomegalovirus exposure and HLA in healthy donors. The PCR used 60 Vbeta and 13 Jbeta primers. Profiling relied on immunoSEQ multiplex PCR, and the TCRdb table lists in-frame clones only, not all of them. Of some 120,000 clones detected, about 78% appear once; the ten largest clones hold 6.5% to 9%. The sequenced material came from PBMCs. These receptors all come from a woman aged 40 to 50 in good health and CMV-seropositive.

The rearrangement links TRBV4-1 to TRBJ2-7, with D perhaps matching TRBD2 (6 bases). The CDR3 spans 12 residues. V shed 4 bases and J shed 5 bases, with 9 bases lying between them. Germline CDR1 MGHRA, CDR2 YSYEKL. CDR3 protein: CASSRGTDEQYF. CDR3 DNA: TGCGCCAGCAGCCGAGGGACTGACGAGCAGTACTTC.

V gene TRBV5-1 combines with J gene TRBJ2-1; 7 bases are shared with TRBD2. This CDR3 region has 17 residues. Germline-derived CDR1 and CDR2 are SGHRS and YFSETQ. V dropped 1 base and J dropped 2; count of bases not matched to a gene: 9. CDR3 sequence reads: CASSLTPPSGAYNEQFF. For the CDR3, the DNA is TGCGCCAGCAGCTTGACGCCCCCTAGCGGAGCCTACAATGAGCAGTTCTTC.

This clone came up a few times. The genes are TRBV7-9 and TRBJ1-2; D is ambiguous. Trimming cost V 11 bases and J 0 bases, with 13 bases left between them. Germline V gene lookup returns CDR1 SEHNR and CDR2 FQNEAQ (reference sequence). The CDR3 contains 13 residues. The CDR3, as DNA: TGTGCCTCCCGGAGCGGCTCTAACTATGGCTACACCTTC. This translates into CASRSGSNYGYTF.

The chain has TRBV11-3 and TRBJ2-7; D uncertain. V shed 3 bases and J shed 7 bases, with 10 bases lying between them. CDR3 length equals 12 residues. Germline V gene lookup returns CDR1 SGHNT and CDR2 YENEEA. The CDR3 loop is CASSFSGTEQYF. The CDR3 DNA reads TGTGCCAGCAGCTTCTCTGGTACTGAGCAGTACTTC.

The V gene is TRBV18, the J gene TRBJ1-5; TRBD1 aligns across 9 bases. The germline gives CDR1 KGHSH, CDR2 LQKENI. The CDR3 covers 16 residues. J was trimmed by 5 bases and V by 4 bases; bases with no gene match: 9. The CDR3 DNA is TGTGCCAGCTCACAGTTGTTGACAGGGGGTCATCAGCCCCAGCATTTT. Protein product: CASSQLLTGGHQPQHF.

The chain has TRBV14 and TRBJ2-5, with a weak D call TRBD1 (5 bases). The V gene lost 0 bases and the J gene lost 0 bases, with 17 bases spanning the gap. The CDR3 consists of 18 residues. Germline V gene data show CDR1 as SGHDN and CDR2 as FVKESK. The CDR3 DNA reads as TGTGCCAGCAGCCAAGATGAAGGGGCAGTGTGGGACCAAGAGACCCAGTACTTC. Its protein product is CASSQDEGAVWDQETQYF.

CDR3 coding DNA: TGTGCCAGCAGCTTGGCCAGTGAAGCTTTCTTT. Translated, it gives CASSLASEAFF. The rearrangement uses TRBV5-6 and TRBJ1-1; no clear D gene. CDR3 length: 11 amino acids. Per germline, CDR1 SGHDT and CDR2 YYEEEE. The ends were cut back, 0 bases at V and 7 bases at J, with 4 bases in the middle.

This rearrangement joins TRBV9 to TRBJ1-4; 7 nucleotides match TRBD1. The length of the CDR3 is 15 residues. Germline trimming cut 4 bases from V and 4 bases from J; bases unmatched to any gene: 7. The V gene's germline CDR1 is SGDLS and CDR2 YYNGEE. The CDR3 protein is CASSSRDRDNEKLFF. In nucleotides, the CDR3 is TGTGCCAGCAGCAGCCGGGACAGAGATAATGAAAAACTGTTTTTT.

The count of this clone is one. CDR3 sequence (DNA): TGTGCCAGCAAAACAGGAGTTAATTCACCCCTCCACTTT. Protein: CASKTGVNSPLHF. This chain joins TRBV6-1 and TRBJ1-6; weak D call: TRBD1 (5 bases). CDR1 and CDR2 (germline): MNHNS, SASEGT. This CDR3 spans 13 amino acids. Deletions cut 7 bases from V and 6 bases from J, with 10 bases between.